This T cell receptor beta chain was captured in a study of blood T cell repertoires in COVID-19. The overall study: Whether acute or convalescent, the COVID-19 samples came from the United States, Italy and Spain. T cells, B-cell-depleted T cells, or PBMCs supplied cDNA or gDNA.

In the original processing: It was from reference gene primer amplification that nucleated cell counts were estimated. Repertoires were generated with immunoSEQ multiplex PCR, while TCRdb's copy carries only in-frame clones and drops some. V, J and clone size were drawn from that table, and D and trimming were deduced from the DNA. The table lists 230,000 or so clones, 80% to 90% of them singletons. Looked up from germline, CDR1 is LGHNA and CDR2 is YNFKEQ. The CDR3 spans 16 residues. J gave up 5 bases and V 4 bases, and 12 bases lay outside the gene matches. The V gene is TRBV4-2, the J gene TRBJ1-1; 8 bases are shared with TRBD1. The sample was peripheral blood. The sequence came from a middle-aged man with active or convalescent COVID-19. CDR3 DNA sequence: TGTGCCAGCAGCCCGTGGACAGGGAGTGCGAATACTGAAGCTTTCTTT. Translated, it gives CASSPWTGSANTEAFF.